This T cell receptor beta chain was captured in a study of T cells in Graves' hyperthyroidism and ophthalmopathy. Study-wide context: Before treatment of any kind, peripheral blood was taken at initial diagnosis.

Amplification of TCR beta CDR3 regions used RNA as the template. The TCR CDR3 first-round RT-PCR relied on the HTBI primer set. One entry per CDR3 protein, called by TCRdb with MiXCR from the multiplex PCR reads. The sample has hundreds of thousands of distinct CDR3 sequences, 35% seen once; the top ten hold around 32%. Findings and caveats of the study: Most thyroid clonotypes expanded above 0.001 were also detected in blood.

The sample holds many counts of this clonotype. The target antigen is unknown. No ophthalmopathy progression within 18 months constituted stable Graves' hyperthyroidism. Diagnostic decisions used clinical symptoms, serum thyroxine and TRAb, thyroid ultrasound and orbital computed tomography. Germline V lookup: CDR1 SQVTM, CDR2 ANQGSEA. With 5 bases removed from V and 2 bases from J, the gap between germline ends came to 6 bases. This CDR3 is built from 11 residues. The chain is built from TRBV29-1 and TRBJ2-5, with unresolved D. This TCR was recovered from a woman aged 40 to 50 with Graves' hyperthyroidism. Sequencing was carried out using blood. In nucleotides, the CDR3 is TGCAGCGTTCAGGTACAAGAGACCCAGTACTTC. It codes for CSVQVQETQYF. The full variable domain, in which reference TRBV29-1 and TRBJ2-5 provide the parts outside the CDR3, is SAVISQKPSRDICQRGTSLTIQCQVDSQVTMMFWYRQQPGQSLTLIATANQGSEATYESGFVIDKFPISRPNLTFSTLTVSNMSPEDSSIYLCSVQVQETQYFGPGTRLLVL.